Listed here are 2 T cell receptor beta chains from one sample, sequenced in a study of blood T cells in healthy people across ages. A sample-barcoded 5' primer and a J-beta primer mix were used in a second PCR of roughly 6 to 12 cycles. One entry per CDR3 protein, called by TCRdb with MiXCR from the 5' RACE reads. The profile shows 1.5 million to 2 million distinct CDR3 sequences, roughly 50% of them singletons. The sequencing sample was made of blood. These receptors were taken from a woman between 40 and 50 years old in good health.

In the case of this clonotype: A much larger clone lies a single base off, so this may be a read error. This chain links TRBV7-3 with TRBJ2-6; unclear D gene. With 1 base removed from V and 1 base from J, the gap between germline ends came to 5 bases. The CDR3 length is 15 residues. Germline assignment: CDR1 SGHTA and CDR2 FQGTGA. The CDR3 bases are TGTGCCAGCAGCTTAAAGGAATCTGGGGCCAACGTCCTGACTTTC. Amino acid sequence: CASSLKESGANVLTF.

This clonotype was seen just once. This chain uses TRBV28 with TRBJ2-5, with 8 bases aligning to TRBD1. V was pared by 5 bases and J by 1 base, with 6 bases of the junction left unmatched. Per the germline V gene, CDR1 is MDHEN and CDR2 is SYDVKM. The CDR3 covers 15 residues. The CDR3 sequence: CASSTSDRGQETQYF. Written as DNA, the CDR3 is TGTGCCAGCAGTACCTCCGACAGGGGCCAAGAGACCCAGTACTTC.